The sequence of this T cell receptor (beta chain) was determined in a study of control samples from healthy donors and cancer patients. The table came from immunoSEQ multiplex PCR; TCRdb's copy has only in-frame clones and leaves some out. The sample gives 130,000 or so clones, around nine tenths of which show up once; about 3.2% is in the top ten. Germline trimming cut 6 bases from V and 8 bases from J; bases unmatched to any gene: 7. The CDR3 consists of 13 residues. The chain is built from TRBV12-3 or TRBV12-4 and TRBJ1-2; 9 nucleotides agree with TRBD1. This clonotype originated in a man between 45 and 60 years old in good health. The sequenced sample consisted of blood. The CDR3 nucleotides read TGTGCCAGCAGGATACCGGGACAGGGAGGCTACACCTTC. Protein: CASRIPGQGGYTF.